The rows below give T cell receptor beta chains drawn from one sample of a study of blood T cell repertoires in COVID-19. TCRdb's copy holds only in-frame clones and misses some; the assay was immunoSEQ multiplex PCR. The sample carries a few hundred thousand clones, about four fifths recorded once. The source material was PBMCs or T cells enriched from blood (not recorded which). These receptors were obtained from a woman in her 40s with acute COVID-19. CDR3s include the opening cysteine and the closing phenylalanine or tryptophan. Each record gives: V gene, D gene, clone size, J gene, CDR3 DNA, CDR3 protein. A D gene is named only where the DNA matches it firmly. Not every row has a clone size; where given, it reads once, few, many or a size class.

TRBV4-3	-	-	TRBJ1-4	TGCGCCAGCAGCCAAGATGCAGGGCGTAATGAAAAACTGTTTTTT	CASSQDAGRNEKLFF
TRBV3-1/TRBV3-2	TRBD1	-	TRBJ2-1	TGTGCCAGCAGCCTCCGGGACAGGTACAATGAGCAGTTCTTC	CASSLRDRYNEQFF
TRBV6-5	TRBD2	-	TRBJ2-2	TGTGCCAGCAGTTATGGACTAGGAGGGCCCGGGGAGCTGTTTTTT	CASSYGLGGPGELFF
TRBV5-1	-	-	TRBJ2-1	TGCGCCAGCAGCTTGGAAAGCGGCTCCTACAATGAGCAGTTCTTC	CASSLESGSYNEQFF
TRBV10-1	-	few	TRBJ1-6	TGCGCCAGCAGTGACACAGAAGTATCACCCCTCCACTTT	CASSDTEVSPLHF
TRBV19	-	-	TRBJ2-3	TGTGCCAGTAGTTCGCCATTAGGGGTCATAACTACTAGCACAGATACGCAGTATTTT	CASSSPLGVITTSTDTQYF
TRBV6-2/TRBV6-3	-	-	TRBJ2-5	TGTGCCAGCAGTCGACTAGACGTGGCTTGGGAGACCCAGTACTTC	CASSRLDVAWETQYF
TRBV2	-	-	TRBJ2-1	TGTGCCAGCAGAGACAGCGCGCGGACTGAGCAGTTCTTC	CASRDSARTEQFF
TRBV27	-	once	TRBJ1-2	TGTGCCTCCGGGGAGGGGCGAGGCTACACCTTC	CASGEGRGYTF
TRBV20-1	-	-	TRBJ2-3	TGCAGTGCTAGTGATAGTAGCACAGATACGCAGTATTTT	CSASDSSTDTQYF
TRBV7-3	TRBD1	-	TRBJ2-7	TGTGCCAGCAGTCCCAGGGGGCAGGGGGCATCTTACGAGCAGTACTTC	CASSPRGQGASYEQYF
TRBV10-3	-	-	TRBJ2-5	TGTGCCATCAGTGAGTCAGTCGGTTCCCAGTACTTC	CAISESVGSQYF
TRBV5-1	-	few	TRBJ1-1	TGCGCCAGCAGCTTGGAGGGGGTAGGGAACACTGAAGCTTTCTTT	CASSLEGVGNTEAFF
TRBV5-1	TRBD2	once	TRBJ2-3	TGCGCCAGCAGCCGCGGGGGACTAGCGGCGGATACGCAGTATTTT	CASSRGGLAADTQYF
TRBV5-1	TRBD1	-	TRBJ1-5	TGCGCCAGCAGCTTGAGACAGGGGGGTCAGCCCCAGCATTTT	CASSLRQGGQPQHF
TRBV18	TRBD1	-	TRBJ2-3	TGTGCCAGCTCACCGCCCACAGGGGGCGATAGCACAGATACGCAGTATTTT	CASSPPTGGDSTDTQYF
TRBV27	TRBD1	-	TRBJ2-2	TGTGCCAGCAGTCCTTACAGGGGGCGAGCCGGGGAGCTGTTTTTT	CASSPYRGRAGELFF
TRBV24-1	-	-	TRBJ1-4	TGTGCCACCAGTGACGAACATAATGAAAAACTGTTTTTT	CATSDEHNEKLFF
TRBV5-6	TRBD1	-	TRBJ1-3	TGTGCCAGCAGCACCATAGGGACAGGGTCGGGAAACACCATATATTTT	CASSTIGTGSGNTIYF
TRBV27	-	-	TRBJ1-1	TGTGCCAGCAGTTCCCAGATCAACACTGAAGCTTTCTTT	CASSSQINTEAFF
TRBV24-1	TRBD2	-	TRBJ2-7	TGTGCCACCAGTGATTTATCTCCGGGACTAGGATTCTACGAGCAGTACTTC	CATSDLSPGLGFYEQYF
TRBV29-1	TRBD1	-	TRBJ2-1	TGCAGCGTAGAGAATGTTCGACAGGGGGCAGTATTTGATGAGCAGTTCTTC	CSVENVRQGAVFDEQFF
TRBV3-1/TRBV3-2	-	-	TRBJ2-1	TGTGCCAGCAGCCAAGTCGTGGGGGCGTCCTACAATGAGCAGTTCTTC	CASSQVVGASYNEQFF
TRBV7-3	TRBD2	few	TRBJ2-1	TGTGCCAGCAGCTTACGGACGACTAGCGGGAGGGCTCGCTCCTACAATGAGCAGTTCTTC	CASSLRTTSGRARSYNEQFF
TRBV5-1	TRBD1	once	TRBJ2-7	TGCGCCAGCAGCTACAGGGGTAGCTCCTACGAGCAGTACTTC	CASSYRGSSYEQYF
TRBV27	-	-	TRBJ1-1	TGTGCCAGCATCCCGAGGTCAGGGTACAACACTGAAGCTTTCTTT	CASIPRSGYNTEAFF
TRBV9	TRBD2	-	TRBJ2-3	TGTGCCAGCAGCGTAGCCCCAACTAGCGGGGGCACAGATACGCAGTATTTT	CASSVAPTSGGTDTQYF
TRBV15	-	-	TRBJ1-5	TGTGCCACCGGGACGGGGGAGCTCAATCAGCCCCAGCATTTT	CATGTGELNQPQHF
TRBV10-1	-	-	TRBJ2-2	TGCGCCAGCAGTGAGTCTACGAACACCGGGGAGCTGTTTTTT	CASSESTNTGELFF
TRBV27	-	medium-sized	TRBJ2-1	TGTGCCAGCTTCTCTAGTTCCTATGAGCAGTTCTTC	CASFSSSYEQFF
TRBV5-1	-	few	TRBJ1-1	TGCGCCAGCAGCTTACAGGAGAACACTGAAGCTTTCTTT	CASSLQENTEAFF
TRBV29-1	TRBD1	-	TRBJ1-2	TGCAGCGTTGAAGCCCGAGGACAGGGGAATGGCTACACCTTC	CSVEARGQGNGYTF
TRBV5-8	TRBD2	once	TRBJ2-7	TGTGCCAGCAGCTTGGGAAGGACTAGTCGACCCTACGAGCAGTACTTC	CASSLGRTSRPYEQYF
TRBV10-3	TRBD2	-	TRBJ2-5	TGTGCCATCTCCTCTAGCGGGGGCGGGGAGACCCAGTACTTC	CAISSSGGGETQYF
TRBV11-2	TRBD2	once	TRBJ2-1	TGTGCCAGCAGCTTAGTAGGGGGACTAGCGGGGACCCCCAATGAGCAGTTCTTC	CASSLVGGLAGTPNEQFF
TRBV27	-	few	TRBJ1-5	TGTGCCAGCAGTTTAAGTGCCAGTAGCAATCAGCCCCAGCATTTT	CASSLSASSNQPQHF
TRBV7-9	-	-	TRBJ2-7	TGTGCCAGCAGCTTGGGAAGCGGGCGAAGCTACGAGCAGTACTTC	CASSLGSGRSYEQYF
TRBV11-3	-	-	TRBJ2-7	TGTGCCAGCAGCTTAGATTCTAGCGATGGCGAGCAGTACTTC	CASSLDSSDGEQYF
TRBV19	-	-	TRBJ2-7	TGTGCCAGTAGTATCGGCGGAGAACTCTACGAGCAGTACTTC	CASSIGGELYEQYF
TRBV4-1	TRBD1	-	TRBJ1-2	TGCGCCAGCAGCCAGGTTTTCCGGACAGGGCGGAAATATGGCTACACCTTC	CASSQVFRTGRKYGYTF
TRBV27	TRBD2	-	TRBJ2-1	TGTGCCACCACCCAACTAGCGGGACACCCGTCTGGCTCCTACAATGAGCAGTTCTTC	CATTQLAGHPSGSYNEQFF
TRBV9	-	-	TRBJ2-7	TGTGCCAGCAGCGTAGCTTCGGGTTCCGAGCAGTACTTC	CASSVASGSEQYF
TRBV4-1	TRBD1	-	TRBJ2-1	TGCGCCAGCAGCCAAGGGGGGACAGGGGTCTTC	CASSQGGTGVF